These 28 T cell receptor beta chains were all obtained from the same sample, sequenced in a study of cytomegalovirus exposure and HLA in healthy donors. Both 60 Vbeta primers and 13 Jbeta primers went into the PCR. This table comes from immunoSEQ multiplex PCR, and its TCRdb copy is limited to in-frame clones, with some not included. Of 150,000 or so clones detected, more than 70% appear once; the ten largest clones hold 2.5% to 3.5%. The source material was PBMCs. All receptors derive from a male donor in good health and CMV-seronegative.

The CDR3 sequence is CASSRTGTSAYNEQFF. The CDR3 DNA reads TGTGCCAGCAGTCGAACCGGGACTAGCGCCTACAATGAGCAGTTCTTC. V and J are TRBV7-3 and TRBJ2-1, with 10 bases that match TRBD2. The V and J ends lost 6 bases and 2 bases, in that order; junction bases with no gene match: 7. The V gene's germline CDR1 is SGHTA and CDR2 FQGTGA. The CDR3 consists of 16 residues.

The chain is built from TRBV4-3 and TRBJ2-7; D possibly corresponds to TRBD2 (5 bases). Germline V gene data show CDR1 as LGHNA and CDR2 as YSLEER. This CDR3 region has 13 residues. Deletions cut 1 base from V and 3 bases from J, with 7 bases between. The CDR3 nucleotides are TGCGCCAGCAGCCAAGGGCGGGTCTACGAGCAGTACTTC. This sequence encodes CASSQGRVYEQYF.

On this clone itself: This CDR3 is also generated by other DNA sequences in the sample. V gene TRBV28 combines with J gene TRBJ1-2; 7 nucleotides match TRBD1. CDR1 and CDR2 from the germline V gene are MDHEN and SYDVKM. Germline trimming cut 2 bases from V and 3 bases from J; bases unmatched to any gene: 3. The CDR3 has 14 residues. For the CDR3, the DNA is TGTGCCAGCAGTTTAAGGGACAGATACTATGGCTACACCTTC. Its protein is CASSLRDRYYGYTF.

The genes are TRBV7-3 and TRBJ2-1; TRBD2 might be the D (6 bases). Trimming removed 2 bases from V and 2 bases from J, with 10 bases in between. This CDR3 has 15 residues. From germline, CDR1 is SGHTA and CDR2 FQGTGA. The CDR3 DNA follows: TGTGCCAGCAGCTTAGATAGCGGACCCTACAATGAGCAGTTCTTC. This gives the protein CASSLDSGPYNEQFF.

V usage is TRBV7-2 and J usage is TRBJ1-2; D is perhaps TRBD1 (5 bases). The germline CDR1 and CDR2 sequences are SGHTA and FQGNSA. Trimming removed 0 bases at V and 2 bases at J, with 7 bases between. The CDR3 totals 14 residues. The CDR3 loop is CASSLADKNYGYTF. The CDR3 coding sequence is TGTGCCAGCAGCTTAGCGGACAAGAACTATGGCTACACCTTC.

This rearrangement joins TRBV6-5 to TRBJ2-7, with 9 nucleotides matching TRBD1. The CDR3 loop spans 14 amino acids. V dropped 7 bases and J dropped 5; count of bases not matched to a gene: 9. The germline CDR1 and CDR2 sequences are MNHEY and SVGAGI. The CDR3 DNA reads TGTGCCAGCACCTACGGACAGGGGACCCACGAGCAGTACTTC. Its protein product is CASTYGQGTHEQYF.

This rearrangement joins TRBV30 to TRBJ1-1; D may be TRBD1 (5 bases). The V gene's germline CDR1 is GTSNPN and CDR2 SVGIG (reference sequence). The CDR3 is made up of 15 amino acids. The V end was cut by 4 bases, the J end by 0 bases, with 15 bases between. The CDR3 DNA follows: TGTGCCTGGACCCCAGGGCGGACGGTGAACACTGAAGCTTTCTTT. It yields the protein CAWTPGRTVNTEAFF.

The chain carries TRBV27 and TRBJ1-2, with TRBD1 as a possible D gene (6 bases). Trimming cost V 6 bases and J 4 bases, with 12 bases left between them. CDR1 MNHEY and CDR2 SMNVEV come from the germline V gene (reference sequence). This CDR3 comprises 13 residues. CDR3 sequence reads: CASSPGASYGYTF. CDR3 bases: TGTGCCAGCAGCCCAGGGGCCTCCTATGGCTACACCTTC.

CDR3 bases: TGCGCCAGCAGCCAAGATCAGGCCAACTCTGGAAACACCATATATTTT. It specifies CASSQDQANSGNTIYF. J is TRBJ1-3 and V is TRBV4-3; D not resolved. The germline V gene encodes CDR1 LGHNA and CDR2 YSLEER. Deletions cut 0 bases from V and 0 bases from J, with 9 bases between. The CDR3 consists of 16 residues.

This chain uses TRBV30 with TRBJ1-3; D is perhaps TRBD1 (5 bases). Per the germline V gene, CDR1 is GTSNPN and CDR2 is SVGIG (reference sequence). The CDR3 has 14 amino acids. V shed 5 bases and J shed 5 bases, with 16 bases lying between them. As DNA, the CDR3 is TGTGCCTGGCAGGGTGGGGGAGGAAGAAACACCATATATTTT. Protein: CAWQGGGGRNTIYF. Variable domain in full (rest from reference TRBV30 and TRBJ1-3): SQTIHQWPATLVQPVGSPLSLECTVEGTSNPNLYWYRQAAGRGLQLLFYSVGIGQISSEVPQNLSASRPQDRQFILSSKKLLLSDSGFYLCAWQGGGGRNTIYFGEGSWLTVV.

V and J are TRBV28 and TRBJ2-5; 9 bases are shared with TRBD2. The CDR3 spans 18 residues. V dropped 5 bases and J dropped 2; count of bases not matched to a gene: 15. Germline lookup yields CDR1 MDHEN and CDR2 SYDVKM. CDR3 in amino acids: CASSRGSFAGGLQETQYF. CDR3 nucleotides: TGTGCCAGCAGTCGAGGGTCTTTTGCGGGGGGGTTACAAGAGACCCAGTACTTC.

This clone was seen a few times. This chain links TRBV6-6 with TRBJ2-3; a weak D match, TRBD1 (5 bases). The length of the CDR3 is 15 residues. Germline loops: CDR1 MNHNY, CDR2 SVGAGI (reference sequence). Trimming shortened V by 0 bases and J by 3 bases, and 10 bases separated the two germline ends. CDR3: CASSYSDQGTDTQYF. The CDR3 bases are TGTGCCAGCAGTTACTCAGATCAGGGTACAGATACGCAGTATTTT.

In this sample, this clone turned up a few times. The chain is built from TRBV7-9 and TRBJ2-7; TRBD2 matches at 12 bases. CDR3 length: 18 amino acids. Germline values: CDR1 SEHNR, CDR2 FQNEAQ (reference sequence). V gave up 5 bases and J gave up 1 base; unmatched junction bases: 12. The CDR3 region has the DNA TGTGCCAGCAGCGATTCCGGGACTAGCGGGTTCTATTCCTACGAGCAGTACTTC. It is translated as CASSDSGTSGFYSYEQYF.

V gene TRBV27 combines with J gene TRBJ2-2, with TRBD1 matching over 7 bases. The germline V gene has CDR1 MNHEY and CDR2 SMNVEV (reference sequence). Trimming cost V 6 bases and J 4 bases; bases outside gene matches: 14. The CDR3 spans 17 residues. The CDR3 DNA reads as TGTGCCAGCAGCCGAAAGGACAGGCTGCTGCCCACCGGGGAGCTGTTTTTT. Protein sequence: CASSRKDRLLPTGELFF.

The chain is built from TRBV7-2 and TRBJ2-1, with 7 bases lining up with TRBD2. The J segment lost 3 bases and the V segment lost 8 bases, leaving 10 bases of the junction unmatched. The CDR3 is 15 residues long. Germline CDR1 is SGHTA and CDR2 is FQGNSA. CDR3 sequence (DNA): TGTGCCAGCGGGCCAGGGCTAGCGGTCTACAATGAGCAGTTCTTC. This sequence encodes CASGPGLAVYNEQFF.

The chain links TRBV7-2 to TRBJ1-2, with D perhaps TRBD1 (6 bases). The CDR3 loop spans 15 amino acids. The V and J ends lost 6 bases and 6 bases respectively, with 20 bases between them. Germline assignment: CDR1 SGHTA and CDR2 FQGNSA. The CDR3 bases are TGTGCCAGCAGTTATAGCTGGGGGGAGGGGGATGGCTACACCTTC. Translation: CASSYSWGEGDGYTF.

CDR3 region: CASSLSVAYTGELFF. CDR3 sequence (DNA): TGTGCCAGCAGCTTATCTGTAGCCTACACCGGGGAGCTGTTTTTT. The rearrangement joins TRBV7-9 to TRBJ2-2; D gene uncertain. Germline CDR1 reads SEHNR; CDR2 reads FQNEAQ (reference sequence). CDR3 size: 15 residues. The V end was cut by 2 bases, the J end by 3 bases, with 10 bases between.

V gene TRBV5-8 combines with J gene TRBJ1-2; 9 bases fit TRBD1. CDR3 size: 16 residues. Germline CDR1 is SGHTS and CDR2 is YDEGEE. The trim removed 2 bases at V and 2 bases at J, leaving 7 bases unmatched. The CDR3 here is CASSFLFGTGNYGYTF. DNA of the CDR3: TGTGCCAGCAGCTTTCTTTTTGGGACAGGGAACTATGGCTACACCTTC.

With respect to this clone: One end of the junction fails to match germline, which may point to a read error. The genes are TRBV29-1 and TRBJ2-2; no reliable D call. The germline V gene has CDR1 SQVTM and CDR2 ANQGSEA. The CDR3 totals 14 residues. CDR3 in DNA: TGTCTTGAAAAGGCAGGTAGAATAACCGGGGAGCTGTTTTTT. Amino acid sequence: CLEKAGRITGELFF.

The V and J genes are TRBV6-5 and TRBJ1-5, with D unresolved. Germline V gene sequence: CDR1 MNHEY, CDR2 SVGAGI. Between the trimmed V and J ends, which lost 2 bases and 4 bases, there was a span of 15 bases. The CDR3 runs 16 residues. In nucleotides, the CDR3 is TGTGCCAGCAGTTACCAGGAGGCTCCCCTAAATCAGCCCCAGCATTTT. This sequence encodes CASSYQEAPLNQPQHF.

This chain joins TRBV4-3 and TRBJ2-5; 10 positions agree with TRBD2. Germline V gene lookup returns CDR1 LGHNA and CDR2 YSLEER. J lost 2 bases, V lost 4 bases, and 1 base had no gene match. The CDR3 runs 14 residues. The CDR3 spells CASSPAGGQETQYF. CDR3 sequence (DNA): TGCGCCAGCAGCCCAGCGGGGGGGCAAGAGACCCAGTACTTC.

This chain uses TRBV13 with TRBJ2-7; unclear D gene. Germline V gene sequence: CDR1 PRHDT, CDR2 FYEKMQ (reference sequence). Trimming stripped 3 bases from V and 4 bases from J, with 7 bases between. The CDR3 length is 12 residues. As DNA, the CDR3 is TGTGCCAGCAGCTTGCATAGATACGAGCAGTACTTC. Translating it yields CASSLHRYEQYF.

This sequence joins TRBV29-1 and TRBJ2-1, with 12 bases matching TRBD2. The J segment lost 6 bases and the V segment lost 4 bases, leaving 4 bases of the junction unmatched. The CDR3 consists of 14 residues. Looked up from germline, CDR1 is SQVTM and CDR2 is ANQGSEA. The CDR3 sequence is CSVVRLAGANEQFF. DNA for the CDR3: TGCAGCGTTGTACGACTAGCGGGAGCCAATGAGCAGTTCTTC.

This chain connects TRBV4-1 to TRBJ1-3; D is undetermined. Germline assignment: CDR1 MGHRA and CDR2 YSYEKL. The V and J ends lost 4 bases and 0 bases respectively, with 10 bases between them. This CDR3 contains 15 residues. The CDR3 region has the DNA TGCGCCAGCAGCCTACTTAGTCTCTCTGGAAACACCATATATTTT. It codes for CASSLLSLSGNTIYF.

V usage is TRBV27 and J usage is TRBJ2-7; 7 bases agree with TRBD2. Losses at the gene ends were 6 bases for V and 3 bases for J; bases not matched to a gene: 5. CDR3 length: 13 amino acids. In germline, CDR1 is MNHEY, CDR2 SMNVEV (reference sequence). CDR3 bases: TGTGCCAGCAGACCGAGCGGGGTCTACGAGCAGTACTTC. It is translated as CASRPSGVYEQYF.

CDR3 protein: CSVGTVTTDTQYF. Written as DNA, the CDR3 is TGCAGCGTGGGGACAGTCACCACAGATACGCAGTATTTT. V and J are TRBV29-1 and TRBJ2-3; 7 nucleotides agree with TRBD1. Germline assignment: CDR1 SQVTM and CDR2 ANQGSEA. Trimming cost V 6 bases and J 2 bases; bases outside gene matches: 5. The CDR3 has 13 amino acids.

The rearrangement uses TRBV6-6 and TRBJ1-5; D possibly corresponds to TRBD1 (6 bases). CDR1 is MNHNY, CDR2 SVGAGI, per germline (reference sequence). Trimming removed 3 bases at V and 1 base at J, with 10 bases between. The CDR3 totals 15 residues. The CDR3 loop reads CASSYGGSSNQPQHF. CDR3 in DNA: TGTGCCAGCAGTTATGGGGGCTCGAGCAATCAGCCCCAGCATTTT.

The J gene is TRBJ1-5, the V gene TRBV4-3; no clear D. Per the germline V gene, CDR1 is LGHNA and CDR2 is YSLEER. CDR3 length: 15 amino acids. Deletions cut 2 bases from V and 7 bases from J, with 15 bases between. CDR3 DNA: TGCGCCAGCAGCCAAAGCCCCCAGAGCGGGCAGCCCCAGCATTTT. Its protein is CASSQSPQSGQPQHF.